This entry features one T cell receptor beta chain sequence. The PCR made use of 60 Vbeta and 13 Jbeta primers. Produced via immunoSEQ multiplex PCR; TCRdb's table is partial and in-frame only. The sample holds over 110,000 clones, around 78% seen once. The sample is drawn from a study of cytomegalovirus exposure and HLA in healthy donors. The ends lost 7 bases at V and 0 bases at J; junction bases unmatched: 2. Per germline, CDR1 MNHNS and CDR2 SASEGT. The CDR3 loop spans 15 amino acids. The origin of this receptor is a woman aged 18-30 years in good health and CMV-seropositive. The chain carries TRBV6-1 and TRBJ2-3; 12 nucleotides agree with TRBD2. Sequenced: PBMCs. CDR3 DNA: TGTGCCAGCACTAGCGGGGGGGGGAGCACAGATACGCAGTATTTT. It translates to CASTSGGGSTDTQYF.